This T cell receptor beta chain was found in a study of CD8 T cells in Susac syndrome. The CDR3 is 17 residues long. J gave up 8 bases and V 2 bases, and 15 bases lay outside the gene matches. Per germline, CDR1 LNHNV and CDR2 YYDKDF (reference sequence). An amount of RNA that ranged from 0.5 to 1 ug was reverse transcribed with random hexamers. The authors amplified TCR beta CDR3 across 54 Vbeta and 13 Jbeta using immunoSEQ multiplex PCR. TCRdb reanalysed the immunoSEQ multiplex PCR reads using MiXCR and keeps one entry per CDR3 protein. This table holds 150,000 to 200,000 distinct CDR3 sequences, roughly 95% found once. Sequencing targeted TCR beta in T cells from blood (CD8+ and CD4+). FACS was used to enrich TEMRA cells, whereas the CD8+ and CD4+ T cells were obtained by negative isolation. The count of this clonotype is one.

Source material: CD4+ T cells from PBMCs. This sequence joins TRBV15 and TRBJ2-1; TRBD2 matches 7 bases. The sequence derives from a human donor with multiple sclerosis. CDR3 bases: TGTGCCACCAGCAGATTTTCGACTAGCCTTGGTTTGGATGAGCAGTTCTTC. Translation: CATSRFSTSLGLDEQFF.